The clone carrying this T cell receptor beta chain was detected a few times. Its antigen is still unknown. The sample originates from a study of post-analysis software for immune sequencing data. Study summary: The study covered relapsing-remitting, secondary progressive and progressive-relapsing courses of multiple sclerosis. Study conclusions and caveats: The authors found that F measure strongly co-clustered same-batch samples. Normalized Chao1 diversity in multiple sclerosis patients fell significantly below that of controls. TRBV5-6, TRBV5-1 and TRBV20-1 belonged to a set of roughly 5 TRBV segments that were more frequent in patients than controls.

The TCR beta cDNA libraries contained unique molecular identifiers. TCRdb redid the calling of the PCR reads with MiXCR, one entry per CDR3 protein. The sample lists approximately 730,000 distinct CDR3 sequences; 25% to 30% were seen once. There are 16 residues in the CDR3. V dropped 5 bases and J dropped 3; count of bases not matched to a gene: 10. CDR1 LNHDA and CDR2 SQIVND come from the germline V gene (reference sequence). The origin of this receptor is a girl aged 5-17 years with multiple sclerosis. The sample taken for sequencing was blood. The V gene is TRBV19, the J gene TRBJ2-7; 10 positions agree with TRBD2. CDR3 loop: CASSGEGSSGGYEQYF. CDR3 in DNA: TGTGCCAGTAGTGGAGAGGGGTCTAGCGGGGGCTACGAGCAGTACTTC.